Below, one T cell receptor (beta chain) is given with its context. The sample is drawn from a study of CD8 T cells in Susac syndrome. Trimming at V came to 6 bases and at J to 3 bases, leaving 6 bases not matched to a gene. The CDR3 runs to 13 residues. Germline V gene data show CDR1 as SQVTM and CDR2 as ANQGSEA. The authors reverse transcribed roughly 0.5 to 1 ug RNA with random hexamers. The authors amplified TCR beta CDR3 across 54 Vbeta and 13 Jbeta using immunoSEQ multiplex PCR. One entry per CDR3 protein, called by TCRdb with MiXCR from the immunoSEQ multiplex PCR reads. The repertoire includes fewer than 200,000 distinct CDR3 sequences, around 95% of them detected once, and less than 0.2% sits in the top ten. Sequencing of TCR beta was carried out in blood CD8+ and CD4+ T cells. The multiple sclerosis controls were treatment-naive patients affected by stable or active relapsing-remitting disease. Negative isolation yielded the CD8+ and CD4+ T cells, while FACS enriched the TEMRA cells.

Sequenced: CD8+ T cells from PBMCs. This clonotype originated in a human donor with multiple sclerosis. V usage is TRBV29-1 and J usage is TRBJ2-7, with 9 bases identical to TRBD2. The chain's CDR3 is CSVIAGAHYEQYF. CDR3 in DNA: TGCAGCGTCATAGCGGGAGCTCACTACGAGCAGTACTTC.